This T cell receptor beta chain comes out of a study of vaccination and CD4 T cells after COVID-19. At the level of the study: Post-COVID sampling occurred a median approximately 100 days after diagnosis (range 35 to 161). As a positive control, some control cultures were given a CEFX pool, while others were given an HIV-1 Nef pool or no peptide.

CD4+ T cells that had been cultured provided DNA sequenced with the Oncomine TCR Beta short-read assay. TCRdb fed the PCR reads into MiXCR, producing one record per CDR3 protein. The table includes around 16,000 distinct CDR3 sequences, 55% to 85% detected once. Sample treatment: approximately 9-day PBMC culture with coronavirus spike peptide pools or control peptides (ViraFEST assay). Cultures got half-medium changes with IL-2 on days 3 and 7. The V and J ends lost 2 bases and 4 bases respectively, with 9 bases between them. Germline V lookup: CDR1 MDHEN, CDR2 SYDVKM. The CDR3 sequence is 14 residues long. For this clonotype: Its antigen is still unknown.

This receptor was identified in a human donor who had recovered from COVID-19. This sequence joins TRBV28 and TRBJ1-3, with no clear D. The sample consisted of CD4+ T cells from blood, cultured in vitro. CDR3 sequence reads: CASSLRVRGNTIYF. The DNA of the CDR3 is TGTGCCAGCAGTTTACGCGTCCGGGGAAACACCATATATTTT.